One and the same sample provided the 6 T cell receptor beta chains below, sequenced in a study of CD4 T cells in relation to SARS-CoV-2 and coronaviruses. TCRdb's table, derived via immunoSEQ multiplex PCR, lists solely in-frame clones and lacks some. The sample yields approximately 37,000 clones, 80% to 90% seen once. Sequenced material: memory CD4+ T cells from PBMCs. The source is an adult with COVID-19.

The chain recombines TRBV6-2 or TRBV6-3 with TRBJ2-1; D is perhaps TRBD2 (6 bases). This CDR3 is built from 13 residues. Germline-derived CDR1 and CDR2 are MNHEY and SVGEGT. V was pared by 6 bases and J by 3 bases, with 9 bases between. In nucleotides, the CDR3 is TGTGCCAGCAGCCGGAGGGACTACAATGAGCAGTTCTTC. Amino acid sequence: CASSRRDYNEQFF.

The rearrangement joins TRBV2 to TRBJ1-1, with no clear D. Germline loops: CDR1 SNHLY, CDR2 FYNNEI. Trimming took 3 bases from V and 0 from J, leaving 5 bases between them. This CDR3 spans 13 amino acids. In nucleotides, the CDR3 is TGTGCCAGCAGTGAGGAGGTGAACACTGAAGCTTTCTTT. Translated: CASSEEVNTEAFF.

The chain links TRBV10-3 to TRBJ2-7; TRBD1 matches 8 bases. The trim removed 2 bases at V and 0 bases at J, leaving 3 bases unmatched. The CDR3 is made up of 15 amino acids. CDR1 and CDR2 from the germline V gene are ENHRY and SYGVKD. The DNA of the CDR3 is TGTGCCATCAGTGAGGCGGACAGGGACTCCTACGAGCAGTACTTC. Residues: CAISEADRDSYEQYF.

The V gene is TRBV5-4, the J gene TRBJ1-1, with TRBD1 matching 7 bases. Germline loops: CDR1 SGHNT, CDR2 YYREEE (reference sequence). V shed 4 bases, J shed 7 bases, and the junction held 4 bases outside the gene matches. CDR3 size: 12 residues. CDR3 DNA: TGTGCCAGCAGCCCGCGGGACAGTGAAGCTTTCTTT. It codes for CASSPRDSEAFF.

The chain employs TRBV6-6 and TRBJ2-3; D might be TRBD2 (5 bases). V was shortened by 2 bases and J by 0 bases, with 12 bases between the two germline ends. The CDR3 has 16 amino acids. Germline CDR1 reads MNHNY; CDR2 reads SVGAGI (reference sequence). DNA for the CDR3: TGTGCCAGCAGTTACCCCAGCGGACCTAGCACAGATACGCAGTATTTT. It is translated as CASSYPSGPSTDTQYF.

In DNA form, the CDR3 reads TGTGCCATCAAATCGACGGACAGCTACGAGCAGTACTTC. Translation gives CAIKSTDSYEQYF. V is TRBV10-3 and J is TRBJ2-7; a weak D match, TRBD1 (6 bases). Trimming removed 7 bases from V and 3 bases from J, with 13 bases in between. CDR1 and CDR2 (germline): ENHRY, SYGVKD. This CDR3 has 13 residues.